The 10 T cell receptor beta chains presented below share a single source sample, sequenced in a study of shared clonotypes between healthy human individuals. The table came from immunoSEQ multiplex PCR; TCRdb's copy has only in-frame clones and leaves some out. Of about 1 million clones listed, about 76% were seen once; the top ten hold approximately 1.5%. Material: memory CD4+ T cells sorted from blood. As for subset: CD45RA-negative fraction. These receptors all come from a man younger than 30 in good health.

Details on this clone: Given a far larger clone just one base away, this is likely a sequencing read error. CDR3 protein: CASNRDQETQYF. Written as DNA, the CDR3 is TGTGCCAGCAACAGGGATCAAGAGACCCAGTACTTC. V usage is TRBV13 and J usage is TRBJ2-5, with a possible D match to TRBD1 (6 bases). The germline V gene encodes CDR1 PRHDT and CDR2 FYEKMQ (reference sequence). CDR3 length: 12 amino acids. V was trimmed by 7 bases and J by 2 bases, leaving 8 bases between them. The full variable domain, in which reference TRBV13 and TRBJ2-5 provide the parts outside the CDR3, is AAGVIQSPRHLIKEKRETATLKCYPIPRHDTVYWYQQGPGQDPQFLISFYEKMQSDKGSIPDRFSAQQFSDYHSELNMSSLELGDSALYFCASNRDQETQYFGPGTRLLVL.

This chain uses TRBV28 with TRBJ2-2; D unresolved. Germline-derived CDR1 and CDR2 are MDHEN and SYDVKM. Trimming left V 5 bases short and J 6 bases short, with 7 bases between. CDR3 length: 12 amino acids. CDR3 protein: CASSRLPGELFF. The CDR3 nucleotides are TGTGCCAGCAGTAGGCTTCCCGGGGAGCTGTTTTTT.

Many counts were recorded for this clone. V gene TRBV4-1 combines with J gene TRBJ1-2, with D perhaps TRBD1 (6 bases). CDR1 MGHRA and CDR2 YSYEKL come from the germline V gene. The CDR3 has 14 amino acids. Between the trimmed V and J ends, which lost 3 bases and 3 bases, there was a span of 11 bases. This CDR3 reads CASSHQGRDYGYTF. The CDR3 DNA reads TGCGCCAGCAGCCATCAGGGGCGGGACTATGGCTACACCTTC.

The gene calls are TRBV4-1 and TRBJ2-7; 14 nucleotides agree with TRBD2. J was trimmed by 2 bases and V by 8 bases; bases with no gene match: 11. CDR3 length: 17 amino acids. CDR1 and CDR2 from the germline V gene are MGHRA and YSYEKL. Here the CDR3 reads CASGGTSGSGSTYEQYF. The CDR3 coding sequence is TGCGCCAGCGGCGGGACTAGCGGGAGTGGGAGCACCTACGAGCAGTACTTC.

About this clone: The junction and the germline gene differ at one end; a read error may be behind it. The J gene is TRBJ2-2, the V gene TRBV6-5; 9 bases line up with TRBD1. Germline CDR1 and CDR2: MNHEY and SVGAGI. The CDR3 covers 16 residues. CDR3 nucleotides: TGTGCCAGCAGTAACTCGGACAGGGGGAACACCGGGGAGCTGTTTTTT. As protein: CASSNSDRGNTGELFF.

This sequence joins TRBV5-5 and TRBJ2-3; D unclear. Germline CDR1 and CDR2: SGHKS and YYEKEE (reference sequence). The CDR3 is made up of 12 amino acids. V dropped 4 bases and J dropped 2 bases, with 5 bases sitting between them. The CDR3 DNA is TGTGCCAGCAGCCGGACCACAGATACGCAGTATTTT. This gives the protein CASSRTTDTQYF. The full variable domain, with the rest looked up from reference TRBV5-5 and TRBJ2-3, is DAGVTQSPTHLIKTRGQQVTLRCSPISGHKSVSWYQQVLGQGPQFIFQYYEKEERGRGNFPDRFSARQFPNYSSELNVNALLLGDSALYLCASSRTTDTQYFGPGTRLTVL.

Worth noting for this clone: The same CDR3 also results from other DNA sequences found in this sample. V and J are TRBV29-1 and TRBJ1-3, with D uncertain. In germline, CDR1 is SQVTM, CDR2 ANQGSEA. The germline V and J ends were trimmed by 6 bases and 1 base, with 10 bases remaining between them. CDR3 length: 13 residues. The CDR3, as DNA: TGCAGCGTGTTGGAGGGATCTGGAAACACCATATATTTT. Its protein is CSVLEGSGNTIYF.

Details on this clone: Mismatch with germline at one junction end may stem from a read error. The chain combines TRBV4-1 with TRBJ2-3; 8 bases line up with TRBD1. The CDR3 sequence is 17 residues long. Germline V CDR1 and CDR2: MGHRA, YSYEKL. In DNA, the CDR3 is TGCGCCAGCAGCAAAGAGGCAGGGACAGGCTGGCCAGATACGCAGTATTTT. It yields the protein CASSKEAGTGWPDTQYF.

CDR3 in amino acids: CASSARRNEQFF. CDR3 sequence (DNA): TGTGCCAGCAGTGCTCGGAGGAATGAGCAGTTCTTC. V is TRBV6-1 and J is TRBJ2-1; D may be TRBD2 (5 bases). Germline lookup yields CDR1 MNHNS and CDR2 SASEGT. Trimming pared 4 bases from V and 7 bases from J, leaving 8 bases between. This CDR3 is 12 amino acids long.

Of note for this clone: Other DNA variants within this sample encode the same CDR3. The chain joins TRBV6-5 to TRBJ1-6, with D maybe TRBD1 (5 bases). CDR3 length equals 14 residues. The V end lost 5 bases, the J end lost 5 bases, and 10 bases lay between the germline ends. The germline V gene encodes CDR1 MNHEY and CDR2 SVGAGI. CDR3 sequence: CASSRTGDNSPLHF. DNA of the CDR3: TGTGCCAGCAGTAGGACGGGGGATAATTCACCCCTCCACTTT.